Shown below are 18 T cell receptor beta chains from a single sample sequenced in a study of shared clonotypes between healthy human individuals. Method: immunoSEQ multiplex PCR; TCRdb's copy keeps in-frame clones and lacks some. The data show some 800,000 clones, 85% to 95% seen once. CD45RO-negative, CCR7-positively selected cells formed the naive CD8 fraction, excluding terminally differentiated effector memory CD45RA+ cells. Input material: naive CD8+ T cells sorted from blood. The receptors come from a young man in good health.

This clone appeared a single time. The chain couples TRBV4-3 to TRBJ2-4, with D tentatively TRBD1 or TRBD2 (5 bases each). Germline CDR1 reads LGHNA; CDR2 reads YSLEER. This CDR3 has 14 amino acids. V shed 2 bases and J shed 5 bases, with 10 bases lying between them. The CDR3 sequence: CASSQRVGENIQYF. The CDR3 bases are TGCGCCAGCAGCCAAAGGGTGGGGGAAAACATTCAGTACTTC.

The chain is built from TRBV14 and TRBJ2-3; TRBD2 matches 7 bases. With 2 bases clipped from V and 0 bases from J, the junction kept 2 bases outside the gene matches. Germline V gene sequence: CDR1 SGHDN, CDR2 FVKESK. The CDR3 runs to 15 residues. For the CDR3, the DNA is TGTGCCAGCAGCCAAATAGCGGGTAGCACAGATACGCAGTATTTT. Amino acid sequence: CASSQIAGSTDTQYF.

For the CDR3, the DNA is TGTGCCAGTAGCTATCGGTCGGCGGGGCACTCCTACGAGCAGTACTTC. Translation gives CASSYRSAGHSYEQYF. The J gene is TRBJ2-7, the V gene TRBV19; possible D gene TRBD2, 6 bases. CDR3 length: 16 residues. The ends were cut back, 6 bases at V and 0 bases at J, with 18 bases in the middle. The germline CDR1 and CDR2 sequences are LNHDA and SQIVND (reference sequence).

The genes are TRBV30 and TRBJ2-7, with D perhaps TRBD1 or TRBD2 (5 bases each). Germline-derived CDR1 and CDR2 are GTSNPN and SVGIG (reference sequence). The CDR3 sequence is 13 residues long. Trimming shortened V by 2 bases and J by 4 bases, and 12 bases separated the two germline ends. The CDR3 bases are TGTGCCTGGAGTAACGCAGGGAGATACGAGCAGTACTTC. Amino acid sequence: CAWSNAGRYEQYF. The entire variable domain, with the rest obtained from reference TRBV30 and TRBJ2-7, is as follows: SQTIHQWPATLVQPVGSPLSLECTVEGTSNPNLYWYRQAAGRGLQLLFYSVGIGQISSEVPQNLSASRPQDRQFILSSKKLLLSDSGFYLCAWSNAGRYEQYFGPGTRLTVT.

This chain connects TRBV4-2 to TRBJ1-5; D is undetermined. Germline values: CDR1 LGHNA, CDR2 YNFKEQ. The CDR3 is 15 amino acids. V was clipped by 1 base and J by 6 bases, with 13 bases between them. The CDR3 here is CASSQVFREFQPQHF. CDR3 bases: TGTGCCAGCAGCCAAGTTTTTAGGGAGTTTCAGCCCCAGCATTTT.

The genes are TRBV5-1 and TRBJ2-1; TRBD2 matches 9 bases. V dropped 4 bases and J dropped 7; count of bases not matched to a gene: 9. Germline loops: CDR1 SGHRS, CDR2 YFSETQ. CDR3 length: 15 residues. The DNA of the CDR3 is TGCGCCAGCAGCCCGGTGGGACTAGCTACGAATGAGCAGTTCTTC. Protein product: CASSPVGLATNEQFF.

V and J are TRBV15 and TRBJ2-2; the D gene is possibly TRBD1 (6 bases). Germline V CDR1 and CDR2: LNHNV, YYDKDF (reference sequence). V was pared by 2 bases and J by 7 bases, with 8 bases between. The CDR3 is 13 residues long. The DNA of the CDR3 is TGTGCCACCAGCAGACACAGGGACGGGGAGCTGTTTTTT. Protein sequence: CATSRHRDGELFF.

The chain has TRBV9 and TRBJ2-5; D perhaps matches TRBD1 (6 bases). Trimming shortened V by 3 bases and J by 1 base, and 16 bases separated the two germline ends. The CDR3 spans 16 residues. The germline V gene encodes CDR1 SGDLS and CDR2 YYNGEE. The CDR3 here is CASSALIGTSQETQYF. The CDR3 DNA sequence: TGTGCCAGCAGCGCTCTAATTGGGACATCCCAAGAGACCCAGTACTTC. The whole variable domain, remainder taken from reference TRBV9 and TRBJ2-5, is DSGVTQTPKHLITATGQRVTLRCSPRSGDLSVYWYQQSLDQGLQFLIQYYNGEERAKGNILERFSAQQFPDLHSELNLSSLELGDSALYFCASSALIGTSQETQYFGPGTRLLVL.

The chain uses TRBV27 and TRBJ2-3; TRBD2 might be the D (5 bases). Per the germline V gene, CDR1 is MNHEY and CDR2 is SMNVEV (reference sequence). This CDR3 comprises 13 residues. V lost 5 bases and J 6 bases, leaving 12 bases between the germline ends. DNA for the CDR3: TGTGCCAGCAGTAACACGGGGTGGGATACGCAGTATTTT. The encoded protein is CASSNTGWDTQYF.

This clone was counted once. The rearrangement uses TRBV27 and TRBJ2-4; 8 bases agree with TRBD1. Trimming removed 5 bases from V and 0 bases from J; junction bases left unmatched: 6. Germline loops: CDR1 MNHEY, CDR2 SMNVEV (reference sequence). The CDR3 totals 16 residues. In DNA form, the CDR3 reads TGTGCCAGCAGTCTAGGACAGGGACTAGCCAAAAACATTCAGTACTTC. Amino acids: CASSLGQGLAKNIQYF.

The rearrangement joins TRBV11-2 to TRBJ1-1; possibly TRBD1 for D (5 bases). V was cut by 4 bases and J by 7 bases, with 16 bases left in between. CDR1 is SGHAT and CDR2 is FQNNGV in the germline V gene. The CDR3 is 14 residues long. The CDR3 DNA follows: TGTGCCAGCAGCTGGGCCCTGGGGGTGAATGAAGCTTTCTTT. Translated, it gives CASSWALGVNEAFF.

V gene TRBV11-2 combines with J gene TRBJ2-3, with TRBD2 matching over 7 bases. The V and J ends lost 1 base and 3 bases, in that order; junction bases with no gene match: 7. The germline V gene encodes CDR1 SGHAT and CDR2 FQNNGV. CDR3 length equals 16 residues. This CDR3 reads CASSLVGGLNTDTQYF. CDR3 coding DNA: TGTGCCAGCAGCTTAGTGGGGGGACTAAATACAGATACGCAGTATTTT.

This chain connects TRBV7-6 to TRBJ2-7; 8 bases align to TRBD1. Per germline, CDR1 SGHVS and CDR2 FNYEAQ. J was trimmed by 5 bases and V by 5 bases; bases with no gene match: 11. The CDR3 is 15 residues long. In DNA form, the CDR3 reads TGTGCCAGCAGCCAAACCGGACAGGGAGCCAACGAGCAGTACTTC. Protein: CASSQTGQGANEQYF. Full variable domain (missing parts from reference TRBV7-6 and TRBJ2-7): GAGVSQSPRYKVTKRGQDVALRCDPISGHVSLYWYRQALGQGPEFLTYFNYEAQQDKSGLPNDRFSAERPEGSISTLTIQRTEQRDSAMYRCASSQTGQGANEQYFGPGTRLTVT.

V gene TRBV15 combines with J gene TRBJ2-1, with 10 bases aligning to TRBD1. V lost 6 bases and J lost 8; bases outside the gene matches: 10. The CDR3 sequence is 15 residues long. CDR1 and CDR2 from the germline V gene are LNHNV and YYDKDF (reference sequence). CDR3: CATRPRDRGDDEQFF. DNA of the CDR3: TGTGCCACCAGGCCCCGGGACAGGGGAGACGATGAGCAGTTCTTC.

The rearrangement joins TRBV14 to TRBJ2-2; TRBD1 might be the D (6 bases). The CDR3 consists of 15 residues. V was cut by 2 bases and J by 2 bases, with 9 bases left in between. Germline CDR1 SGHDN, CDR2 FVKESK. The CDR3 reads CASSQFGTNTGELFF. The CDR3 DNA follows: TGTGCCAGCAGCCAATTCGGGACAAACACCGGGGAGCTGTTTTTT.

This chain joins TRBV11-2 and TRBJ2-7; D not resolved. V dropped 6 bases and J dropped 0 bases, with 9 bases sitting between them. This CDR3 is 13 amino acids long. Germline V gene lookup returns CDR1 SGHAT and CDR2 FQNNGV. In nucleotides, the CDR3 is TGTGCCAGCAGTAGAGCTAGCTCCTACGAGCAGTACTTC. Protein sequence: CASSRASSYEQYF.

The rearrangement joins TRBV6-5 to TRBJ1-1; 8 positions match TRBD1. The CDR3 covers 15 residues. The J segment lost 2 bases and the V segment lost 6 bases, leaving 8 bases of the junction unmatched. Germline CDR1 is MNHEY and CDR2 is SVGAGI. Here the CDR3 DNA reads TGTGCCAGCAGCCTATCCTCAGGGGGCAACACTGAAGCTTTCTTT. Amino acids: CASSLSSGGNTEAFF.

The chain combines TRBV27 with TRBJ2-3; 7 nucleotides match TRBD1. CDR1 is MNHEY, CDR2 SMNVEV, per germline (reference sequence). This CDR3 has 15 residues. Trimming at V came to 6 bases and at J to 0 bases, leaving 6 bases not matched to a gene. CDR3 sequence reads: CASSQGQISTDTQYF. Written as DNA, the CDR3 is TGTGCCAGCAGCCAGGGACAGATTAGCACAGATACGCAGTATTTT.